These 32 T cell receptor beta chains were all obtained from the same sample, sequenced in a study of monozygotic twins with inflammatory bowel disease. No DNA is given; TCRdb re-called the 5' RACE reads and lists each CDR3 protein once. This sample's table has 85,000 to 110,000 distinct CDR3 sequences. Sample: blood. These receptors originate from a human donor with ulcerative colitis or Crohn's disease, or a healthy co-twin of an affected twin (not recorded which).

The chain uses TRBV6-6 and TRBJ2-5; TCRdb lists TRBD1, though no DNA is available to test this call. Per germline, CDR1 MNHNY and CDR2 SVGAGI (reference sequence). The CDR3 contains 14 residues. The CDR3 protein is CASSRGLSEETQYF.

The chain uses TRBV6-2 or TRBV6-3 and TRBJ2-7. This CDR3 comprises 13 residues. Germline values: CDR1 MNHEY, CDR2 SVGEGT. The CDR3 reads CASSTGTSWQQYF.

The chain has TRBV6-1 and TRBJ2-2; TCRdb reports TRBD2, a call that lacks DNA to check it against. The CDR3 has 15 residues. Germline V gives CDR1 MNHNS, CDR2 SASEGT. CDR3 sequence reads: CASSESPSDAGELFF.

The V call is TRBV20-1, the J call TRBJ2-5; TCRdb gives TRBD1 as the D gene, but with no DNA this cannot be confirmed. CDR1 DFQATT and CDR2 SNEGSKA come from the germline V gene (reference sequence). CDR3 length: 13 amino acids. This chain's CDR3 is CSARIAAGETQYF.

The CDR3 sequence is CASSLGQYVGQETQYF. The rearrangement uses TRBV5-1 and TRBJ2-5; lacking DNA, the TRBD1 call made by TCRdb goes unchecked. Germline V CDR1 and CDR2: SGHRS, YFSETQ. This CDR3 is 16 amino acids long.

J is TRBJ2-3 and V is TRBV20-1; TCRdb's assignment of TRBD2 cannot be checked, as there is no DNA. Germline-derived CDR1 and CDR2 are DFQATT and SNEGSKA (reference sequence). The CDR3 loop spans 15 amino acids. The CDR3 sequence is CSAELGQALTDTQYF.

The chain employs TRBV28 and TRBJ2-7. Per the germline V gene, CDR1 is MDHEN and CDR2 is SYDVKM. The CDR3 sequence is 11 residues long. This CDR3 reads CASSFFREQYF.

J is TRBJ2-7 and V is TRBV7-2; TCRdb lists TRBD2, though no DNA is available to test this call. The CDR3 is made up of 14 amino acids. Per germline, CDR1 SGHTA and CDR2 FQGNSA. The CDR3 protein is CASSLGRMESEQYF.

This chain joins TRBV28 and TRBJ2-7; no DNA is available, so the TRBD2 call from TCRdb remains unchecked. The V gene's germline CDR1 is MDHEN and CDR2 SYDVKM. The CDR3 contains 17 residues. CDR3 amino acids: CASSPVTGLAGGYEQYF.

The rearrangement joins TRBV30 to TRBJ1-6. Germline-derived CDR1 and CDR2 are GTSNPN and SVGIG (reference sequence). There are 13 residues in the CDR3. The CDR3 protein is CAWSRRGNSPLHF.

The chain has TRBV20-1 and TRBJ1-5; TCRdb indicates TRBD1, and absent DNA this call remains unverified. Per the germline V gene, CDR1 is DFQATT and CDR2 is SNEGSKA (reference sequence). The CDR3 has 15 amino acids. The CDR3 region is CSARRTGSSNQPQHF.

This chain links TRBV13 with TRBJ2-7; TCRdb lists TRBD2, though no DNA is available to test this call. Germline V lookup: CDR1 PRHDT, CDR2 FYEKMQ (reference sequence). This CDR3 is 14 amino acids long. CDR3 sequence: CASSLLGRMREQYF. Complete variable domain (other parts from reference TRBV13 and TRBJ2-7): AAGVIQSPRHLIKEKRETATLKCYPIPRHDTVYWYQQGPGQDPQFLISFYEKMQSDKGSIPDRFSAQQFSDYHSELNMSSLELGDSALYFCASSLLGRMREQYFGPGTRLTVT.

This chain links TRBV6-1 with TRBJ2-3; TCRdb calls TRBD2, which cannot be checked without DNA. CDR1 is MNHNS, CDR2 SASEGT, per germline. This CDR3 comprises 15 residues. The CDR3 is CASSPGLLRTDTQYF.

The genes are TRBV18 and TRBJ1-5. This CDR3 is 15 amino acids long. Looked up from germline, CDR1 is KGHSH and CDR2 is LQKENI. CDR3 in amino acids: CASSPSTERGQPQHF.

The chain joins TRBV5-1 to TRBJ2-7; TCRdb picks TRBD1, but there is no DNA to check that call. Germline CDR1 SGHRS, CDR2 YFSETQ. This CDR3 contains 13 residues. This CDR3 reads CASSLGVAGEQYF. Full variable domain (missing parts from reference TRBV5-1 and TRBJ2-7): KAGVTQTPRYLIKTRGQQVTLSCSPISGHRSVSWYQQTPGQGLQFLFEYFSETQRNKGNFPGRFSGRQFSNSRSEMNVSTLELGDSALYLCASSLGVAGEQYFGPGTRLTVT.

J is TRBJ1-2 and V is TRBV7-9; TCRdb returns TRBD1, unconfirmable since there is no DNA. CDR1 SEHNR and CDR2 FQNEAQ come from the germline V gene (reference sequence). The CDR3 consists of 13 residues. The chain's CDR3 is CASSQGGNYGYTF. Drawing the rest from reference TRBV7-9 and TRBJ1-2, the complete variable domain is DTGVSQNPRHKITKRGQNVTFRCDPISEHNRLYWYRQTLGQGPEFLTYFQNEAQLEKSRLLSDRFSAERPKGSFSTLEIQRTEQGDSAMYLCASSQGGNYGYTFGSGTRLTVV.

The rearrangement uses TRBV7-2 and TRBJ2-5. Germline V gives CDR1 SGHTA, CDR2 FQGNSA. The CDR3 spans 14 residues. CDR3 sequence reads: CASSLGHTQETQYF.

The chain combines TRBV7-9 with TRBJ2-2; TCRdb reports TRBD1, a call that lacks DNA to check it against. The germline CDR1 and CDR2 sequences are SEHNR and FQNEAQ (reference sequence). The CDR3 extends over 16 amino acids. CDR3 in amino acids: CASTKKGGPNTGELFF.

This chain links TRBV7-3 with TRBJ2-1; TCRdb calls TRBD1, which cannot be checked without DNA. The CDR3 has 16 amino acids. In germline, CDR1 is SGHTA, CDR2 FQGTGA. CDR3 sequence reads: CASRPGPPSSYNEQFF. Using reference TRBV7-3 and TRBJ2-1 for the parts outside the CDR3, the full variable domain is GAGVSQTPSNKVTEKGKYVELRCDPISGHTALYWYRQSLGQGPEFLIYFQGTGAADDSGLPNDRFFAVRPEGSVSTLKIQRTERGDSAVYLCASRPGPPSSYNEQFFGPGTRLTVL.

V gene TRBV20-1 combines with J gene TRBJ2-5; TCRdb designates TRBD1, a call that cannot be tested without DNA. The germline V gene has CDR1 DFQATT and CDR2 SNEGSKA (reference sequence). The CDR3 runs 12 residues. Here the CDR3 reads CSASRGKETQYF.

The chain uses TRBV19 and TRBJ2-7; TCRdb gives TRBD2 as the D gene, but with no DNA this cannot be confirmed. The CDR3 contains 15 residues. CDR1 is LNHDA and CDR2 is SQIVND in the germline V gene (reference sequence). The CDR3 sequence: CASSQSGSGSYEQYF.

The rearrangement links TRBV6-5 to TRBJ2-1; TCRdb returns TRBD2, unconfirmable since there is no DNA. CDR1 and CDR2 from the germline V gene are MNHEY and SVGAGI. This CDR3 comprises 18 residues. This chain's CDR3 is CASSRGFGAGGWNNEQFF.

J is TRBJ1-1 and V is TRBV6-1; absent DNA, TCRdb's TRBD1 call cannot be checked. CDR3 length equals 14 residues. Germline CDR1 is MNHNS and CDR2 is SASEGT. The CDR3 loop is CASSEDRGDTEAFF.

The chain employs TRBV10-3 and TRBJ2-7; TCRdb picks TRBD1, but there is no DNA to check that call. The CDR3 contains 13 residues. Per the germline V gene, CDR1 is ENHRY and CDR2 is SYGVKD. CDR3 residues: CAITLGQGEEQYF.

This chain uses TRBV7-8 with TRBJ1-1. The CDR3 spans 15 residues. Germline V gene data show CDR1 as SGHVS and CDR2 as FQNEAQ. The CDR3 is CASSLAEVMNTEAFF.

The rearrangement links TRBV20-1 to TRBJ2-2; TCRdb selects TRBD2, and the lack of DNA leaves this call unchecked. CDR3 length equals 16 residues. Looked up from germline, CDR1 is DFQATT and CDR2 is SNEGSKA (reference sequence). The CDR3 here is CSARGLAGVRTGELFF.

The chain employs TRBV5-6 and TRBJ1-4; TCRdb designates TRBD1, a call that cannot be tested without DNA. In germline, CDR1 is SGHDT, CDR2 YYEEEE. The CDR3 covers 14 residues. The CDR3: CASRMGGPAEKLFF. Full variable domain (outside the CDR3, taken from reference TRBV5-6 and TRBJ1-4): DAGVTQSPTHLIKTRGQQVTLRCSPKSGHDTVSWYQQALGQGPQFIFQYYEEEERQRGNFPDRFSGHQFPNYSSELNVNALLLGDSALYLCASRMGGPAEKLFFGSGTQLSVL.

The CDR3 here is CSVERRQGSNEQYF. The J gene is TRBJ2-7, the V gene TRBV29-1; TCRdb picks TRBD1, but there is no DNA to check that call. Per germline, CDR1 SQVTM and CDR2 ANQGSEA. The CDR3 contains 14 residues.

The chain combines TRBV5-1 with TRBJ1-1; the TCRdb call, TRBD1, lacks DNA for checking. The CDR3 totals 16 residues. Germline CDR1 reads SGHRS; CDR2 reads YFSETQ. The CDR3 loop is CASSARDRRTQTEAFF. Variable domain in full (rest from reference TRBV5-1 and TRBJ1-1): KAGVTQTPRYLIKTRGQQVTLSCSPISGHRSVSWYQQTPGQGLQFLFEYFSETQRNKGNFPGRFSGRQFSNSRSEMNVSTLELGDSALYLCASSARDRRTQTEAFFGQGTRLTVV.

The gene calls are TRBV12-3 or TRBV12-4 and TRBJ1-5; TCRdb indicates TRBD1, and absent DNA this call remains unverified. This CDR3 spans 15 amino acids. CDR3 loop: CASSLGQGPNQPQHF.

V and J are TRBV20-1 and TRBJ2-7. The CDR3 extends over 12 amino acids. The germline V gene has CDR1 DFQATT and CDR2 SNEGSKA (reference sequence). The CDR3 loop reads CSAKGSSYEQYF.

The chain links TRBV20-1 to TRBJ1-6; as DNA is missing, the TRBD1 call by TCRdb cannot be tested. The CDR3 length is 13 residues. The germline V gene has CDR1 DFQATT and CDR2 SNEGSKA (reference sequence). This CDR3 reads CSASDSPNSPLHF.